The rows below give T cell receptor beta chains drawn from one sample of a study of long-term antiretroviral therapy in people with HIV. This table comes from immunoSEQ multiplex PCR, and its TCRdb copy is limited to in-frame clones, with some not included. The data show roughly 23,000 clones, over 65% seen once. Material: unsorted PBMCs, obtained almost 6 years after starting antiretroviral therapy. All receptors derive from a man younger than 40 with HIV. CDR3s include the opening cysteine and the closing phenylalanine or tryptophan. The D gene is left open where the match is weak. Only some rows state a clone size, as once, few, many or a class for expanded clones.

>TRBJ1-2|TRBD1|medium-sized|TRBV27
CASSPLQPGQGYGYTF
TGTGCCAGCAGTCCCCTACAGCCGGGACAGGGGTATGGCTACACCTTC
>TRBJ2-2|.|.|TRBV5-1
CASSLVAFTGSGELFF
TGCGCCAGCAGCTTGGTGGCGTTTACTGGATCCGGGGAGCTGTTTTTT
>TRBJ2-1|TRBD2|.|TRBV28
CASSLRGADEQFF
TGTGCCAGCAGTTTGCGGGGGGCGGATGAGCAGTTCTTC
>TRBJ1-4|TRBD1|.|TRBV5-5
CASSLSGTGDELFF
TGTGCCAGCAGCTTGAGCGGGACAGGGGACGAACTGTTTTTT
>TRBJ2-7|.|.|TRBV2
CASSDFYQEQYF
TGTGCCAGCTCGGACTTCTATCAGGAGCAGTACTTC
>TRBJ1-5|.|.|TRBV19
CASSRGGARGTAWFDQPQHF
TGTGCCAGTAGTAGGGGGGGGGCCAGGGGAACTGCTTGGTTTGATCAGCCCCAGCATTTT
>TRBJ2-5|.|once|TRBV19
CASKGLGVETQYF
TGTGCCAGTAAGGGTTTAGGGGTGGAGACCCAGTACTTC
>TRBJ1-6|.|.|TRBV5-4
CASSPPGRNNSPLHF
TGTGCCAGCAGCCCCCCGGGACGCAATAATTCACCCCTCCACTTT
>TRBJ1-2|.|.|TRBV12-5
CASGLAYGGGGYTF
TGTGCTAGTGGTTTGGCATACGGGGGGGGCGGCTACACCTTC
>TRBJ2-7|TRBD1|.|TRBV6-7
CASSYGTGLRYEQYF
TGTGCCAGCAGTTATGGGACAGGACTGAGATACGAGCAGTACTTC
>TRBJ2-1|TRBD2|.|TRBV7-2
CASSFSAGVNYNEQFF
TGTGCCAGCAGCTTTTCAGCGGGGGTGAACTACAATGAGCAGTTCTTC
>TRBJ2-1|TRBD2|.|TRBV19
CASSTGVSGRGNPNEQFF
TGTGCCAGTAGTACGGGGGTTAGCGGGAGGGGCAACCCCAATGAGCAGTTCTTC
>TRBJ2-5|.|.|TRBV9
CASSVVGGTQYF
TGTGCCAGCAGCGTAGTCGGAGGGACCCAGTACTTC
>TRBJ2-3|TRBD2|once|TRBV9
CASSVGTSSSTDTQYF
TGTGCCAGCAGCGTAGGGACTAGCAGTAGCACAGATACGCAGTATTTT
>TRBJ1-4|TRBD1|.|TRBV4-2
CASSPGLGFLGTDPTNEKLFF
TGTGCCAGCAGCCCCGGGCTCGGCTTTTTAGGGACAGACCCAACTAATGAAAAACTGTTTTTT
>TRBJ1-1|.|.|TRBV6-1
CASSEVGGIGGVFHTEAFF
TGTGCCAGCAGTGAAGTGGGGGGAATTGGGGGTGTTTTTCACACTGAAGCTTTCTTT
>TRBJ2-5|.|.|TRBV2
CASSGEGMTAQYF
TGTGCCAGCAGTGGTGAAGGGATGACGGCCCAGTACTTC
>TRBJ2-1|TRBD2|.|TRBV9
CASSVRGSGGGGEQFF
TGTGCCAGCAGCGTACGGGGTAGCGGGGGGGGTGGTGAGCAGTTCTTC
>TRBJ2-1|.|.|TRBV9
CASSVEGGGLYNEQFF
TGTGCCAGCAGCGTAGAGGGAGGGGGCCTTTACAATGAGCAGTTCTTC
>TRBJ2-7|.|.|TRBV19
CASSDSGTFTGQYF
TGTGCCAGTAGTGATTCCGGGACATTTACCGGGCAGTACTTC
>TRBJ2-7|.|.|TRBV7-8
CASSLGRQQRVYEQYF
TGTGCCAGCAGCTTAGGGAGGCAGCAAAGGGTCTACGAGCAGTACTTC
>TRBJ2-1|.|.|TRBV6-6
CASSYLFNEQFF
TGTGCCAGCAGTTATCTTTTCAATGAGCAGTTCTTC
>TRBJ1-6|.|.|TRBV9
CASGISYNSPLHF
TGTGCCAGCGGGATCTCCTATAATTCACCCCTCCACTTT
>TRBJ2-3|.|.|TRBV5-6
CASSFSGRYTDTQYF
TGTGCCAGCAGCTTTTCAGGCAGGTACACAGATACGCAGTATTTT
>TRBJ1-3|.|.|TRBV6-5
CASRGDMGGNTIYF
TGTGCCAGCCGGGGGGACATGGGAGGAAACACCATATATTTT
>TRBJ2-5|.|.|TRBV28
CASSRPQFRGGRETQYF
TGTGCCAGCAGTCGTCCGCAATTCCGTGGAGGTCGAGAGACCCAGTACTTC
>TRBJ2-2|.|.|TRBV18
CASSPGASSGELFF
TGTGCCAGCTCACCGGGGGCTTCAAGCGGGGAGCTGTTTTTT
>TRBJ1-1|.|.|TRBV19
CASSIHGGLINTEAFF
TGTGCCAGTAGTATCCACGGGGGCTTGATTAACACTGAAGCTTTCTTT
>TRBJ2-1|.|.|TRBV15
CATSRDTHMYNEQFF
TGTGCCACCAGCAGAGATACCCACATGTACAATGAGCAGTTCTTC
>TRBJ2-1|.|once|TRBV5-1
CASSLAEGRGYNEQFF
TGCGCCAGCAGCTTGGCCGAGGGGCGGGGATACAATGAGCAGTTCTTC
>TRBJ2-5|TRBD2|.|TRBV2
CASRLAGILETQYF
TGTGCCAGCAGGCTAGCGGGAATTCTAGAGACCCAGTACTTC
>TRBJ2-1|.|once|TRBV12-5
CASGLPHRYPRSYSSYNEQFF
TGTGCTAGTGGTTTGCCCCACAGGTACCCCAGAAGCTACTCCTCCTACAATGAGCAGTTCTTC
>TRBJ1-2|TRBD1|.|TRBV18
CASSPDRGYGYTF
TGTGCCAGCTCACCGGACAGGGGATATGGCTACACCTTC
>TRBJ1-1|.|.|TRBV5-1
CASSSSPGLDTEAFF
TGCGCCAGCAGCTCTAGCCCAGGGTTGGACACTGAAGCTTTCTTT
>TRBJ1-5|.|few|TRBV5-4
CASSLYGQPQHF
TGTGCCAGCAGCCTATATGGGCAGCCCCAGCATTTT
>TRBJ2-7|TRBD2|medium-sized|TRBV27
CASSFYLRGKEQYF
TGTGCCAGCAGTTTCTACCTGCGGGGGAAAGAGCAGTACTTC
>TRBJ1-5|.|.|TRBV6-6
CASTNLGNQPQHF
TGTGCCAGCACAAATCTTGGAAATCAGCCCCAGCATTTT
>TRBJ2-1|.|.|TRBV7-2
CASSRYDVTVSYNEQFF
TGTGCCAGCAGCCGATACGATGTGACGGTCTCCTACAATGAGCAGTTCTTC
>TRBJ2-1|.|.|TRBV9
CASSVDSAYNEQFF
TGTGCCAGCAGCGTAGATAGCGCTTACAATGAGCAGTTCTTC
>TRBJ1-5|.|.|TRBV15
CATSREARGDQPQHF
TGTGCCACCAGCAGAGAGGCACGGGGTGATCAGCCCCAGCATTTT
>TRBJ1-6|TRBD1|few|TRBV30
CAWSVGDRVRNSPLHF
TGTGCCTGGAGCGTCGGGGACAGGGTCAGGAATTCACCCCTCCACTTT
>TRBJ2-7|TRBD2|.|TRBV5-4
CASSSFTRAGERGEQYF
TGTGCCAGCAGCTCGTTCACTCGAGCGGGGGAGCGGGGCGAGCAGTACTTC
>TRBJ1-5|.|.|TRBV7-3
CASSSSNGQPQHF
TGTGCCAGCAGCTCCTCGAATGGTCAGCCCCAGCATTTT
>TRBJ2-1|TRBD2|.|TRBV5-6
CASSPVAGGSYNEQFF
TGTGCCAGCAGCCCAGTAGCGGGAGGCTCCTACAATGAGCAGTTCTTC
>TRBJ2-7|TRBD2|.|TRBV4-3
CASSSSSGGAYEQYF
TGCGCCAGCAGCTCATCTAGCGGGGGGGCGTACGAGCAGTACTTC
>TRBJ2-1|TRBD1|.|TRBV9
CASSWTGSSYNEQFF
TGTGCCAGCAGCTGGACAGGGAGCTCCTACAATGAGCAGTTCTTC
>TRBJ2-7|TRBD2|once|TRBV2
CASSRGGRTYEQYF
TGTGCCAGCAGCCGGGGGGGTCGAACCTACGAGCAGTACTTC
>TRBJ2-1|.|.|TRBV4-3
CASSQDRDPSYNEQFF
TGCGCCAGCAGCCAAGACCGGGATCCCTCCTACAATGAGCAGTTCTTC
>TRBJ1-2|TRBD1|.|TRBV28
CASSRPGTGDYGYTF
TGTGCCAGCAGTCGCCCTGGGACAGGGGACTATGGCTACACCTTC
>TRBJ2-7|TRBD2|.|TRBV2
CASSAGTSPYEQYF
TGTGCCAGCAGCGCCGGGACTAGTCCCTACGAGCAGTACTTC
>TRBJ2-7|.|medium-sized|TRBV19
CASSSQGSYEQYF
TGTGCCAGTAGTTCCCAGGGTTCCTACGAGCAGTACTTC